The 9 T cell receptor beta chains listed next were all sequenced from one sample in a study of Graves' ophthalmopathy and Graves' hyperthyroidism. RNA transcripts were the source from which TCR beta CDR3 regions were amplified. Scientists carried out first-round RT-PCR using HTBI primers and then a second-round multiplex PCR. MiXCR, applied by TCRdb to the multiplex PCR reads, yields one record per CDR3 protein. Among hundreds of thousands of distinct CDR3 sequences listed, approximately 42% were seen once. Specimen: peripheral blood. All receptors derive from an adult man with Graves' ophthalmopathy.

This clonotype was picked up a small number of times. The chain is built from TRBV10-2 and TRBJ1-1; D remains ambiguous. Trimming removed 8 bases at V and 7 bases at J, with 11 bases between. The germline CDR1 and CDR2 sequences are WSHSY and SAAADI. The CDR3 consists of 11 residues. The CDR3 sequence is CASRGGVEAFF. Written as DNA, the CDR3 is TGCGCCAGCCGCGGTGGGGTTGAAGCTTTCTTT.

This chain connects TRBV6-4 to TRBJ1-2; 8 bases agree with TRBD1. CDR3 size: 14 residues. The trim removed 5 bases at V and 7 bases at J, leaving 9 bases unmatched. Per germline, CDR1 MRHNA and CDR2 SNTAGT. The CDR3 sequence: CASSNRTGWSGYTF. DNA of the CDR3: TGTGCCAGCAGTAACCGGACAGGGTGGAGTGGCTACACCTTC.

The gene calls are TRBV9 and TRBJ2-5; TRBD2 matches at 8 bases. The germline gives CDR1 SGDLS, CDR2 YYNGEE. The CDR3 runs 14 residues. V lost 0 bases and J lost 4; bases outside the gene matches: 2. The CDR3 region has the DNA TGTGCCAGCAGCGTAGAGGCGGGGGGAGAGACCCAGTACTTC. It encodes CASSVEAGGETQYF.

The rearrangement uses TRBV7-2 and TRBJ2-5; 13 nucleotides match TRBD2. The J call may be mistaken, given a closer DNA end match to TRBJ2-7. CDR1 is SGHTA and CDR2 is FQGNSA in the germline V gene. This CDR3 contains 15 residues. CDR3 in amino acids: CASSEGTSGIHEQYF. The CDR3 bases are TGTGCCAGCAGCGAGGGGACTAGCGGGATCCACGAGCAGTACTTC.

The V gene is TRBV4-1, the J gene TRBJ2-2; D possibly corresponds to TRBD2 (5 bases). The CDR3 contains 16 residues. V dropped 4 bases and J dropped 0 bases, with 12 bases sitting between them. The germline gives CDR1 MGHRA, CDR2 YSYEKL. CDR3 nucleotide sequence: TGCGCCAGCAGCCCCGGACGGGGTACGAACACCGGGGAGCTGTTTTTT. Protein product: CASSPGRGTNTGELFF.

The gene calls are TRBV7-8 and TRBJ2-7; 12 bases are shared with TRBD1. Germline V CDR1 and CDR2: SGHVS, FQNEAQ. V lost 3 bases, J lost 5 bases, and 5 bases stayed unmatched. The CDR3 runs to 15 residues. The CDR3 sequence is CASSFFGTGGHEQYF. CDR3 nucleotide sequence: TGTGCCAGCAGCTTCTTCGGGACAGGGGGCCACGAGCAGTACTTC.

J is TRBJ1-2 and V is TRBV5-1; D remains ambiguous. The V and J ends lost 3 bases and 0 bases respectively, with 12 bases between them. The CDR3 contains 15 residues. CDR1 is SGHRS and CDR2 is YFSETQ in the germline V gene. The CDR3 nucleotides are TGCGCCAGCAGCTCGATAGACGGAGCTAACTATGGCTACACCTTC. Residues: CASSSIDGANYGYTF. Drawing the rest from reference TRBV5-1 and TRBJ1-2, the complete variable domain is KAGVTQTPRYLIKTRGQQVTLSCSPISGHRSVSWYQQTPGQGLQFLFEYFSETQRNKGNFPGRFSGRQFSNSRSEMNVSTLELGDSALYLCASSSIDGANYGYTFGSGTRLTVV.

The chain is built from TRBV7-2 and TRBJ2-1, with 7 bases fitting TRBD2. This CDR3 contains 15 residues. Losses at the gene ends were 5 bases for V and 8 bases for J; bases not matched to a gene: 12. Germline V CDR1 and CDR2: SGHTA, FQGNSA. The CDR3 DNA reads TGTGCCAGCAGCCCAGGTGGGCGGGAGAGCCATGAGCAGTTCTTC. Translating it yields CASSPGGRESHEQFF. The entire variable domain, with the rest obtained from reference TRBV7-2 and TRBJ2-1, is as follows: GAGVSQSPSNKVTEKGKDVELRCDPISGHTALYWYRQSLGQGLEFLIYFQGNSAPDKSGLPSDRFSAERTGGSVSTLTIQRTQQEDSAVYLCASSPGGRESHEQFFGPGTRLTVL.

The chain links TRBV7-9 to TRBJ2-2, with no clear D. The CDR3 spans 16 residues. V gave up 3 bases and J gave up 0 bases, with 11 bases separating them. Per the germline V gene, CDR1 is SEHNR and CDR2 is FQNEAQ (reference sequence). CDR3: CASSLGRPTNTGELFF. In DNA form, the CDR3 reads TGTGCCAGCAGCTTGGGCCGACCCACGAACACCGGGGAGCTGTTTTTT.